The 10 T cell receptor beta chains in this list originate from one sample, sequenced in a study of CD8 T cells in ankylosing spondylitis. One entry per CDR3 protein results from TCRdb running MiXCR on the 5' RACE reads. Among around 180,000 distinct CDR3 sequences listed, under 15% were seen once. Sequencing used blood, either unsorted or a sorted T cell fraction (not recorded which). The receptors derive from a female donor with ankylosing spondylitis or in good health (not recorded which).

The chain combines TRBV7-2 with TRBJ2-3; the D is unclear. Germline lookup yields CDR1 SGHTA and CDR2 FQGNSA. V was clipped by 1 base and J by 6 bases, with 11 bases between them. The CDR3 consists of 14 residues. Here the CDR3 reads CASSLGSPADTQYF. The CDR3 region has the DNA TGTGCCAGCAGCTTAGGGTCCCCGGCGGATACGCAGTATTTT.

J is TRBJ2-1 and V is TRBV4-3; 9 bases fit TRBD2. J lost 4 bases, V lost 1 base, and 2 bases had no gene match. Germline V gene lookup returns CDR1 LGHNA and CDR2 YSLEER. The CDR3 spans 15 residues. DNA of the CDR3: TGCGCCAGCAGCCAAGTTAGCGGGAGATACAATGAGCAGTTCTTC. Encoded protein: CASSQVSGRYNEQFF.

This clonotype was recorded many times. This chain links TRBV4-2 with TRBJ2-4; the match to TRBD1 covers 9 bases. This CDR3 spans 14 amino acids. Germline V lookup: CDR1 LGHNA, CDR2 YNFKEQ. The junction had 1 base not matched to a gene; V was cut back by 1 base and J by 6 bases. The CDR3 loop reads CASSQAGQGNIQYF. CDR3 DNA sequence: TGTGCCAGCAGCCAAGCGGGACAGGGAAACATTCAGTACTTC.

In this sample, this clonotype turned up a few times. V usage is TRBV9 and J usage is TRBJ2-1; TRBD2 agrees at 8 bases. CDR1 SGDLS and CDR2 YYNGEE come from the germline V gene. The junction had 4 bases not matched to a gene; V was cut back by 4 bases and J by 10 bases. This CDR3 has 12 amino acids. The CDR3 sequence: CASSFSGKEQFF. CDR3 DNA: TGTGCCAGCAGCTTTAGCGGGAAAGAGCAGTTCTTC.

This clonotype was seen a handful of times. This chain connects TRBV20-1 to TRBJ2-3; D tentatively reads TRBD1 or TRBD2 (5 bases each). V lost 2 bases and J 1 base, leaving 13 bases between the germline ends. The CDR3 is made up of 15 amino acids. Per germline, CDR1 DFQATT and CDR2 SNEGSKA (reference sequence). The CDR3, as DNA: TGCAGTGCTAGACCCGGGACGTCGGGCACAGATACGCAGTATTTT. The encoded protein is CSARPGTSGTDTQYF.

The V gene is TRBV15, the J gene TRBJ2-1; D perhaps matches TRBD2 (6 bases). CDR1 is LNHNV and CDR2 is YYDKDF in the germline V gene (reference sequence). The CDR3 runs 17 residues. Trimming removed 0 bases from V and 2 bases from J, with 14 bases in between. Written as DNA, the CDR3 is TGTGCCACCAGCAGAGATAGAGAGGCGGGAACCTACAATGAGCAGTTCTTC. Translation: CATSRDREAGTYNEQFF.

This clonotype was counted at least ten times. The chain carries TRBV7-6 and TRBJ2-2, with a tentative D call TRBD1 (6 bases). CDR1 SGHVS and CDR2 FNYEAQ come from the germline V gene. The CDR3 has 16 residues. Trimming removed 1 base at V and 2 bases at J, with 11 bases between. In DNA form, the CDR3 reads TGTGCCAGCAGCTTAGGTCTCAGGGGAAACACCGGGGAGCTGTTTTTT. Protein sequence: CASSLGLRGNTGELFF. Combining the CDR3 with reference TRBV7-6 and TRBJ2-2 gives the whole variable domain GAGVSQSPRYKVTKRGQDVALRCDPISGHVSLYWYRQALGQGPEFLTYFNYEAQQDKSGLPNDRFSAERPEGSISTLTIQRTEQRDSAMYRCASSLGLRGNTGELFFGEGSRLTVL.

This clonotype was recorded many times. V and J are TRBV19 and TRBJ2-1; the match to TRBD2 covers 13 bases. Germline CDR1 and CDR2: LNHDA and SQIVND (reference sequence). The trim removed 6 bases at V and 5 bases at J, leaving 1 base unmatched. This CDR3 has 14 residues. CDR3 loop: CASRGLAGNNEQFF. CDR3 coding DNA: TGTGCCAGTAGGGGACTAGCGGGAAACAATGAGCAGTTCTTC.

V gene TRBV10-3 combines with J gene TRBJ2-3, with 10 bases matching TRBD2. The CDR3 consists of 14 residues. Trimming took 10 bases from V and 5 from J; bases not matched to a gene: 9. Per the germline V gene, CDR1 is ENHRY and CDR2 is SYGVKD. The CDR3 region is CATASGRAGDTQYF. In DNA form, the CDR3 reads TGTGCCACAGCGAGCGGGAGGGCCGGAGATACGCAGTATTTT.

This clonotype was recorded many times. Its ends do not fully match the called genes, so a read error is possible. The chain has TRBV20-1 and TRBJ2-1; possible D gene TRBD2, 6 bases. Germline CDR1 reads DFQATT; CDR2 reads SNEGSKA (reference sequence). CDR3 size: 11 residues. DNA of the CDR3: TGCAGTGCCAGAGATCAGACTAGGCAGTTCTTC. The encoded protein is CSARDQTRQFF.